The rows below give T cell receptor beta chains drawn from one sample of a study of T cell repertoires in ileal Crohn's disease. Assay used: immunoSEQ multiplex PCR; TCRdb lists only in-frame clones, some missing. The table includes 15,000 to 20,000 clones, 70% to 80% detected once. Sequenced input: ileal tissue. Every receptor here comes from an adult with Crohn's disease. CDR3s include the opening cysteine and the closing phenylalanine or tryptophan.

CASSLYGTGGRGYYGYTF,TRBJ1-2,TRBV19
CARSWKLLSGKVDTQYF,TRBJ2-3,TRBV5-3
CASSTAPLGGGNIQYF,TRBJ2-4,TRBV5-1
CASSGTTEAFF,TRBJ1-1,TRBV5-4
CASSPGQSYTEAFF,TRBJ1-1,TRBV5-1
CASMDSYEQYF,TRBJ2-7,TRBV5-6
CASSEDRGQREKLFF,TRBJ1-4,TRBV6-1
CASSEFGEQYF,TRBJ2-7,TRBV2
CASSWDNYEQYF,TRBJ2-7,TRBV5-8
CASTTLIGQPQHF,TRBJ1-5,TRBV19
CARSSTGDEQYF,TRBJ2-7,TRBV5-3
CASSLDFGWGSTGELFF,TRBJ2-2,TRBV11-2
CASSLRRANYGYTF,TRBJ1-2,TRBV13
CASSFRVSASTDTQYF,TRBJ2-3,TRBV7-2
CASSLGSGANEQYF,TRBJ2-7,TRBV13
CASSLNGASSTYEQYF,TRBJ2-7,TRBV7-2
CASSWGLTWTSGQETQYF,TRBJ2-5,TRBV5-1
CASSEIFGGGPNEQFF,TRBJ2-1,TRBV2
CASSSIRGELFF,TRBJ2-2,TRBV11-3
CASSPPARTNEAFF,TRBJ1-1,TRBV18
CSVDGRMNTEAFF,TRBJ1-1,TRBV29-1
CASSSIHGLMNTEAFF,TRBJ1-1,TRBV28
CASSSGQGGTYEQYF,TRBJ2-7,TRBV6-5
CASSFLRGGYTF,TRBJ1-2,TRBV7-8
CASSNGGGTEAFF,TRBJ1-1,TRBV2
CASSSLTRLFF,TRBJ1-4,TRBV6-5
CATSRGGAYEQYF,TRBJ2-7,TRBV10-2
CASSMGVSQPQHF,TRBJ1-5,TRBV6-1
CASRDGPDAFNEQFF,TRBJ2-1,TRBV13
CASSSGGRAWEQYF,TRBJ2-7,TRBV28
CASSQDRNQPQHF,TRBJ1-5,TRBV4-3
CASSDGVPTYGYTF,TRBJ1-2,TRBV6-1
CASSPGGPDAYEQYF,TRBJ2-7,TRBV11-2
CASSSPGRNREKLFF,TRBJ1-4,TRBV5-1
CASSKTVAYEQYF,TRBJ2-7,TRBV7-9
CASSLADGRAAYEQYF,TRBJ2-7,TRBV7-9
CASTRDVTDTQYF,TRBJ2-3,TRBV5-4
CASSVGRLADKETQYF,TRBJ2-5,TRBV9
CASSHGPGQGPETQYF,TRBJ2-5,TRBV4-1
CASSQELGAVGTDTQYF,TRBJ2-3,TRBV4-3
CASRVLRGTEAFF,TRBJ1-1,TRBV27
CASTYGQGVNYGYTF,TRBJ1-2,TRBV6-1
CATSRDRDPGNEQFF,TRBJ2-1,TRBV15
CASSFGTSDYEQYF,TRBJ2-7,TRBV7-8
CASSATGRGNTIYF,TRBJ1-3,TRBV6-6
CASSWDLGKPQHF,TRBJ1-5,TRBV6-5
CASSPVTDNQPQHF,TRBJ1-5,TRBV25-1
CASGLTWGYTF,TRBJ1-2,TRBV7-2
CAISESNEQYF,TRBJ2-7,TRBV10-3
CASSLMASNEQFF,TRBJ2-1,TRBV11-3
CASSAPQSTDYGYTF,TRBJ1-2,TRBV19